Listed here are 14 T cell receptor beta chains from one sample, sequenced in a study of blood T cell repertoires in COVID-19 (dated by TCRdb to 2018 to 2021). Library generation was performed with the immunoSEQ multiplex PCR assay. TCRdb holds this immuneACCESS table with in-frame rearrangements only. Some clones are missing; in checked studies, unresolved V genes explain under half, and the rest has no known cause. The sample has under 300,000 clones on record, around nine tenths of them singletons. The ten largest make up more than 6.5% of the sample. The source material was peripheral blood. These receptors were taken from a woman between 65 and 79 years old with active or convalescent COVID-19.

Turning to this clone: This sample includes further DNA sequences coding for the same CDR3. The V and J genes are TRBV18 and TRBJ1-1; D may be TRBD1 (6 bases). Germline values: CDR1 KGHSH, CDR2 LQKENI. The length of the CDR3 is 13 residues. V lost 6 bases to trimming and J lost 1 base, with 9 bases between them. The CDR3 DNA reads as TGTGCCAGCTCTCCGGGACAGAACACTGAAGCTTTCTTT. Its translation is CASSPGQNTEAFF.

CDR3 nucleotides: TGTGCCAGCAGTTCCGGGACAGGGGGTTACGAGCAGTACTTC. Its translation: CASSSGTGGYEQYF. The rearrangement links TRBV6-2 or TRBV6-3 to TRBJ2-7; 11 nucleotides line up with TRBD1. Germline V gene lookup returns CDR1 MNHEY and CDR2 SVGEGT. The V gene end was trimmed by 4 bases and the J gene end by 4 bases; junction bases not matched to a gene: 3. This CDR3 contains 14 residues.

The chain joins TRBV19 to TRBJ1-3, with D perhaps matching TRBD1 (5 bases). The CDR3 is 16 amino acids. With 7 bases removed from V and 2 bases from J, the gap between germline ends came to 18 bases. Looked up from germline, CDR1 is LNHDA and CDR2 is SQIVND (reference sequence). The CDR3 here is CASTDLTRTTGNTIYF. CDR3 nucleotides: TGTGCCAGTACGGACCTGACAAGGACAACTGGAAACACCATATATTTT.

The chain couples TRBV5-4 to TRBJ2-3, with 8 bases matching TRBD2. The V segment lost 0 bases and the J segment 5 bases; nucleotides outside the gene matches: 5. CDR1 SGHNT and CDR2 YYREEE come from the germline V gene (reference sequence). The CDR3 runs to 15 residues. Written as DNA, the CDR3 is TGTGCCAGCAGCTTGGCGGGGGGGCTTCTAGATACGCAGTATTTT. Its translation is CASSLAGGLLDTQYF.

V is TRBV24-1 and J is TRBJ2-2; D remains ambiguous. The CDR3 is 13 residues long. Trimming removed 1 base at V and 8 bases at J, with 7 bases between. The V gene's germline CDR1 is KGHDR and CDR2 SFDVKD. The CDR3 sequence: CATSDLVAGELFF. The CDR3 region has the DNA TGTGCCACCAGTGATTTAGTGGCAGGGGAGCTGTTTTTT.

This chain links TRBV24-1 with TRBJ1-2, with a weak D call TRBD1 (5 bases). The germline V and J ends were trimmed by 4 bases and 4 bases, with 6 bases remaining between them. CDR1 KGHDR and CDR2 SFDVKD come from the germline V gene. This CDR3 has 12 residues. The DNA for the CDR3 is TGTGCCACCAGTGAGGGGCGCTATGGCTACACCTTC. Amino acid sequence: CATSEGRYGYTF.

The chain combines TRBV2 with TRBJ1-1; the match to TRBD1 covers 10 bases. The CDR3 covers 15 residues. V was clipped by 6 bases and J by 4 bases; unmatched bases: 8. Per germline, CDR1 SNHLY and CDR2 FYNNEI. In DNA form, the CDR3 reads TGTGCCAGCAGGGCCCGGACAGGGGGGTCCACTGAAGCTTTCTTT. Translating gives CASRARTGGSTEAFF. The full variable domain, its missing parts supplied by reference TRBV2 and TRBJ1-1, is EPEVTQTPSHQVTQMGQEVILRCVPISNHLYFYWYRQILGQKVEFLVSFYNNEISEKSEIFDDQFSVERPDGSNFTLKIRSTKLEDSAMYFCASRARTGGSTEAFFGQGTRLTVV.

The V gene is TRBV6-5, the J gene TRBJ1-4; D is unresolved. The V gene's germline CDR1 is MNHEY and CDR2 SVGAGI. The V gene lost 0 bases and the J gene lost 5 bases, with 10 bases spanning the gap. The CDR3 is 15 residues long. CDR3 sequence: CASSYSYSQNEKLFF. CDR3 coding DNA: TGTGCCAGCAGTTACTCGTACAGTCAGAATGAAAAACTGTTTTTT.

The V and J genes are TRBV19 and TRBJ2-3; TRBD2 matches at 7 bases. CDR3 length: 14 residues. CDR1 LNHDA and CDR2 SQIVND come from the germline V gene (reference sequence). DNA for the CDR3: TGTCCCCCTTATCGGACTAGTTCGACAGATACGCAGTATTTT. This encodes CPPYRTSSTDTQYF. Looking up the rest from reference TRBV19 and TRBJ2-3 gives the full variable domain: DGGITQSPKYLFRKEGQNVTLSCEQNLNHDAMYWYRQDPGQGLRLIYYSQIVNDFQKGDIAEGYSVSREKKESFPLTVTSAQKNPTAFYLCPPYRTSSTDTQYFGPGTRLTVL.

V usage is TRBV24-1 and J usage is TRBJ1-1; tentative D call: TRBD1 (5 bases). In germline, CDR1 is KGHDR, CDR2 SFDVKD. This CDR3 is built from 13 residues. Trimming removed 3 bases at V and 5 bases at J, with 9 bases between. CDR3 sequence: CATSDKGWTEAFF. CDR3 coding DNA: TGTGCCACCAGTGATAAGGGGTGGACTGAAGCTTTCTTT.

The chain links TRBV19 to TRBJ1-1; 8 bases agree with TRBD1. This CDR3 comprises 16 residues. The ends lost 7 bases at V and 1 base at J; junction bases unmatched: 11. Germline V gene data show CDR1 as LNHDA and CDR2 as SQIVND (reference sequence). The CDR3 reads CASTSQGAGGNTEAFF. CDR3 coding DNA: TGTGCCAGTACCTCCCAGGGGGCAGGGGGGAACACTGAAGCTTTCTTT.

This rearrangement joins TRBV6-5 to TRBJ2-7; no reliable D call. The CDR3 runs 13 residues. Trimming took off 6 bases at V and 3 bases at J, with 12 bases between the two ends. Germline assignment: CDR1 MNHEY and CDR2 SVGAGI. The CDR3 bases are TGTGCCAGCAGCAGTATAAGTTACTACGAGCAGTACTTC. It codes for CASSSISYYEQYF.

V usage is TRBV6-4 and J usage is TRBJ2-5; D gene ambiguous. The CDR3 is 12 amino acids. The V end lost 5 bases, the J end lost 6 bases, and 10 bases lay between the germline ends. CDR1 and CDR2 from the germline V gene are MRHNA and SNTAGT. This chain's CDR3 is CASSIDGKTQYF. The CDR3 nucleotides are TGTGCCAGCAGTATCGATGGCAAGACCCAGTACTTC.

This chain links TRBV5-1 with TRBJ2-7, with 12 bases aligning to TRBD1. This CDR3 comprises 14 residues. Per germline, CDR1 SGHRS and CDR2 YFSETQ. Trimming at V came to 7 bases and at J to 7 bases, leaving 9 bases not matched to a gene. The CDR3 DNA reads TGCGCCAGCGAACCGGGACAGGGGGCCTGGGAGCAGTACTTC. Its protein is CASEPGQGAWEQYF.